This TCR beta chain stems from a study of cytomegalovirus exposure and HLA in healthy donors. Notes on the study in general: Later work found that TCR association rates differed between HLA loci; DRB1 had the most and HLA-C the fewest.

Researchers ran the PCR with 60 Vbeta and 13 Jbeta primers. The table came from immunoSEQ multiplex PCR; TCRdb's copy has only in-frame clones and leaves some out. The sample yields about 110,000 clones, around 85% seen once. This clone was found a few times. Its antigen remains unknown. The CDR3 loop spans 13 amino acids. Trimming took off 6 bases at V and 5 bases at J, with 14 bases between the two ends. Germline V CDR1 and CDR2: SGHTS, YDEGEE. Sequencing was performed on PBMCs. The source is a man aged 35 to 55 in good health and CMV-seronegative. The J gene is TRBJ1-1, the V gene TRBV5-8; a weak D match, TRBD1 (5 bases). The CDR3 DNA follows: TGTGCCAGCAACCCGGCAGGGTGGACTGAAGCTTTCTTT. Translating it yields CASNPAGWTEAFF.